This T cell receptor beta chain was retrieved from a study of cytomegalovirus exposure and HLA in healthy donors. The length of the CDR3 is 15 residues. The germline CDR1 and CDR2 sequences are KGHSY and FQNENV. V gave up 5 bases and J gave up 4 bases; unmatched junction bases: 9. General study points: Within the data, a cluster of highly shared sequence variants was likely a sequencing artifact. Most sequenced TCRs were rare (though some public TCRs occurred in many donors). A classifier reportedly called cytomegalovirus status with high sensitivity and specificity.

Amplification used 60 Vbeta primers and 13 Jbeta primers. Sequencing used immunoSEQ multiplex PCR; TCRdb keeps in-frame clones, though not all of them. The listing contains about 170,000 clones. These donors counted as nominally healthy when sampled, but unrecorded immune exposures were likely. In regard to this clone: Its antigen is not identified.

The sequence came from an older woman in good health and CMV-seronegative. The chain carries TRBV16 and TRBJ2-7; 9 positions match TRBD1. Sequencing was performed on PBMCs. The CDR3 sequence is CASSFSGTGNYEQYF. The CDR3 nucleotides are TGTGCCAGCAGCTTCTCCGGGACAGGGAATTACGAGCAGTACTTC. Drawing the rest from reference TRBV16 and TRBJ2-7, the complete variable domain is GEEVAQTPKHLVRGEGQKAKLYCAPIKGHSYVFWYQQVLKNEFKFLISFQNENVFDETGMPKERFSAKCLPNSPCSLEIQATKLEDSAVYFCASSFSGTGNYEQYFGPGTRLTVT.